Here is one TCR beta chain with its context. Its antigen is still unknown. The sample comes from a study of T cell responses to AZD1222 COVID-19 vaccine. The wider study: Both about-4-week and about-12-week second-dose recipients were combined. Regarding the study as a whole: Unmutated variant regions are reportedly the target of nearly half of TCRs that are spike-specific. Among AZD1222 vaccinees, only five or six were seropositive at baseline. There were vaccine-associated CD4 TCRs across spike, dominant at 160-218 and 743-854.

The data were produced by immunoSEQ multiplex PCR, yet TCRdb's version contains in-frame clones alone and is incomplete. The table lists about 130,000 clones, about nine tenths of them singletons. Trimming stripped 4 bases from V and 8 bases from J, with 11 bases between. Germline CDR1 reads SGHTA; CDR2 reads FQGNSA. The CDR3 sequence is 12 residues long. Sequenced here: peripheral blood, sampled on day 0 of AZD1222 vaccination. The chain carries TRBV7-2 and TRBJ1-2, with unresolved D. The sequence was collected from an adult in good health. CDR3 bases: TGTGCCAGCAGCTCCGCTTTTAAGGGCTACACCTTC. Its translation is CASSSAFKGYTF.